The clone carrying this TCR beta chain was seen a few times. Its antigen is currently unknown. Additional DNA sequences in this sample encode the identical CDR3. This sample was taken from a study of beta chain features in type 1 diabetes. Across the study: Sorted cells from all samples, numbering over 85,000,000, were examined.

The CDR3 has 12 residues. Germline CDR1 reads MNHEY; CDR2 reads SVGAGI. V was trimmed by 2 bases and J by 2 bases, leaving 0 bases between them. Investigators reverse transcribed all isolated RNA, so they sequenced expressed TCRB transcripts. Generated by immunoSEQ multiplex PCR, the TCRdb table keeps only in-frame clones and is missing some. The table has around 450,000 clones, approximately 10% seen once. Study-wide results and limits: A moderate, significant TCRB CDR3 shortening appeared in type 1 diabetes across four CD4+ subsets. Relative to healthy donors, patients appeared to have naive, central memory and Treg TCRB repertoires that were more similar.

The sequenced sample was naive CD4+ T cells from blood. The sequence was collected from a woman younger than 30 in good health. This sequence joins TRBV6-5 and TRBJ2-2; D not certain. The CDR3 protein is CASSYNTGELFF. The CDR3 DNA is TGTGCCAGCAGTTACAACACCGGGGAGCTGTTTTTT.